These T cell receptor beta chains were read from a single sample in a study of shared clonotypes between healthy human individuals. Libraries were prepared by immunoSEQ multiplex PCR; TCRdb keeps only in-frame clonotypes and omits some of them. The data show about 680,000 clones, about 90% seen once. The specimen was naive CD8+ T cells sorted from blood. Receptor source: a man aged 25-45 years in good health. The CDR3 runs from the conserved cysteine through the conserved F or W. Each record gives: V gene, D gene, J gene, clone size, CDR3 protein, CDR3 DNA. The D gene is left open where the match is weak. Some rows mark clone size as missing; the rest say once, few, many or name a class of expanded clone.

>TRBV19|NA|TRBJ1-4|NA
CASSRSLTTNEKLFF
TGTGCCAGTAGTCGCAGCCTAACAACTAATGAAAAACTGTTTTTT
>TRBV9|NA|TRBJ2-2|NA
CASGGELFF
TGTGCCTCCGGGGGGGAGCTGTTTTTT
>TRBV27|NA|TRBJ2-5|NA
CASSQTDRIQETQYF
TGTGCCAGCAGTCAAACCGACAGAATCCAAGAGACCCAGTACTTC
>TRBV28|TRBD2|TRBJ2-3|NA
CASSLGGSVEDTQYF
TGTGCCAGCAGTTTGGGCGGGAGCGTTGAAGATACGCAGTATTTT
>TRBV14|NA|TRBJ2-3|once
CASSQDLMGHLKDTQYF
TGTGCCAGCAGCCAAGATCTTATGGGACATCTTAAAGATACGCAGTATTTT
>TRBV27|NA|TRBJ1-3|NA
CASSLSPSGNTIYF
TGTGCCAGCAGTTTATCCCCCTCTGGAAACACCATATATTTT
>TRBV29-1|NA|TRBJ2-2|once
CSVRLGTGELFF
TGCAGCGTCCGACTGGGCACCGGGGAGCTGTTTTTT
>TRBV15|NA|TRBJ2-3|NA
CATSSGLAALHDTQYF
TGTGCCACCAGCAGCGGGTTAGCGGCCCTCCACGATACGCAGTATTTT
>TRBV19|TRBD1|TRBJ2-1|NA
CASSIGQGGYEQFF
TGTGCCAGTAGTATAGGACAGGGGGGCTATGAGCAGTTCTTC
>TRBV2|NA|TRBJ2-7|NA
CASSEHDSTFYEQYF
TGTGCCAGCAGCGAACACGACAGTACCTTCTACGAGCAGTACTTC
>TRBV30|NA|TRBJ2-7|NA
CAWMSLEYEQYF
TGTGCCTGGATGTCCTTAGAATACGAGCAGTACTTC
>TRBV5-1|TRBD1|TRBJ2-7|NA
CASSSTGTYEQYF
TGCGCCAGCAGCTCGACAGGGACCTACGAGCAGTACTTC
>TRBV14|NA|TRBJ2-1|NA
CASSQRTSHREQFF
TGTGCCAGCAGCCAAAGGACAAGTCACCGTGAGCAGTTCTTC
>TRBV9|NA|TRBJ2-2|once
CASSVTGTRREPNTGELFF
TGTGCCAGCAGCGTCACCGGGACACGGAGAGAACCGAACACCGGGGAGCTGTTTTTT
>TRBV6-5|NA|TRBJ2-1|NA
CASRATDHIYNEQFF
TGTGCCAGCAGGGCGACTGACCACATCTACAATGAGCAGTTCTTC
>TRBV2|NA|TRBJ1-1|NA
CASSESPPAREAFF
TGTGCCAGCAGTGAATCCCCGCCAGCCAGGGAAGCTTTCTTT
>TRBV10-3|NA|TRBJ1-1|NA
CAISEMGITEAFF
TGTGCCATCAGTGAAATGGGGATCACTGAAGCTTTCTTT
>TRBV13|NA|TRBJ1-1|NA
CASSLVGAEAFF
TGTGCCAGCAGCTTAGTGGGGGCAGAAGCTTTCTTT
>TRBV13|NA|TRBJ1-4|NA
CASSPLEGRESEKLFF
TGTGCCAGCAGCCCCTTAGAGGGCCGAGAGAGTGAAAAACTGTTTTTT
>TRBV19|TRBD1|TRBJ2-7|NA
CASRKQGASDEQYF
TGTGCCAGTAGGAAACAGGGGGCAAGCGACGAGCAGTACTTC
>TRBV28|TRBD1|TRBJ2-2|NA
CASSQGANTGELFF
TGTGCCAGCAGTCAGGGGGCTAACACCGGGGAGCTGTTTTTT
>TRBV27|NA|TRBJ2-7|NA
CASSNGISYEQYF
TGTGCCAGCAGTAACGGGATCTCCTACGAGCAGTACTTC
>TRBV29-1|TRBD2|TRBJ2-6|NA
CSVEGLAGASGANVLTF
TGCAGCGTTGAAGGGCTAGCGGGAGCCTCTGGGGCCAACGTCCTGACTTTC
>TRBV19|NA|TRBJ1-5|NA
CASRKDSRYSNQPQHF
TGTGCCAGTAGGAAGGACAGCCGTTATAGCAATCAGCCCCAGCATTTT
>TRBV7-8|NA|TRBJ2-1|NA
CASSPLSSSTTSYNEQFF
TGTGCCAGCAGCCCCCTCAGCTCGTCGACCACCTCCTACAATGAGCAGTTCTTC
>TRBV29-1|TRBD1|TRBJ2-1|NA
CSVGGSRGQGASYNEQFF
TGCAGCGTTGGAGGGAGTCGGGGGCAGGGGGCTTCCTACAATGAGCAGTTCTTC
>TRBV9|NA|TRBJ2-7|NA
CASSVDLAASYEQYF
TGTGCCAGCAGCGTTGACCTGGCGGCGTCCTACGAGCAGTACTTC
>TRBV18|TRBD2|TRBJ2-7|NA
CASSPPGLGYEQYF
TGTGCCAGCTCACCACCGGGACTAGGCTACGAGCAGTACTTC
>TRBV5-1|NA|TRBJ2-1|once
CASSPGQPSYNEQFF
TGCGCCAGCAGCCCAGGACAGCCCTCCTACAATGAGCAGTTCTTC
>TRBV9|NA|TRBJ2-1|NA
CASSPGGASWNEQFF
TGTGCCAGCAGCCCCGGGGGAGCTAGCTGGAATGAGCAGTTCTTC